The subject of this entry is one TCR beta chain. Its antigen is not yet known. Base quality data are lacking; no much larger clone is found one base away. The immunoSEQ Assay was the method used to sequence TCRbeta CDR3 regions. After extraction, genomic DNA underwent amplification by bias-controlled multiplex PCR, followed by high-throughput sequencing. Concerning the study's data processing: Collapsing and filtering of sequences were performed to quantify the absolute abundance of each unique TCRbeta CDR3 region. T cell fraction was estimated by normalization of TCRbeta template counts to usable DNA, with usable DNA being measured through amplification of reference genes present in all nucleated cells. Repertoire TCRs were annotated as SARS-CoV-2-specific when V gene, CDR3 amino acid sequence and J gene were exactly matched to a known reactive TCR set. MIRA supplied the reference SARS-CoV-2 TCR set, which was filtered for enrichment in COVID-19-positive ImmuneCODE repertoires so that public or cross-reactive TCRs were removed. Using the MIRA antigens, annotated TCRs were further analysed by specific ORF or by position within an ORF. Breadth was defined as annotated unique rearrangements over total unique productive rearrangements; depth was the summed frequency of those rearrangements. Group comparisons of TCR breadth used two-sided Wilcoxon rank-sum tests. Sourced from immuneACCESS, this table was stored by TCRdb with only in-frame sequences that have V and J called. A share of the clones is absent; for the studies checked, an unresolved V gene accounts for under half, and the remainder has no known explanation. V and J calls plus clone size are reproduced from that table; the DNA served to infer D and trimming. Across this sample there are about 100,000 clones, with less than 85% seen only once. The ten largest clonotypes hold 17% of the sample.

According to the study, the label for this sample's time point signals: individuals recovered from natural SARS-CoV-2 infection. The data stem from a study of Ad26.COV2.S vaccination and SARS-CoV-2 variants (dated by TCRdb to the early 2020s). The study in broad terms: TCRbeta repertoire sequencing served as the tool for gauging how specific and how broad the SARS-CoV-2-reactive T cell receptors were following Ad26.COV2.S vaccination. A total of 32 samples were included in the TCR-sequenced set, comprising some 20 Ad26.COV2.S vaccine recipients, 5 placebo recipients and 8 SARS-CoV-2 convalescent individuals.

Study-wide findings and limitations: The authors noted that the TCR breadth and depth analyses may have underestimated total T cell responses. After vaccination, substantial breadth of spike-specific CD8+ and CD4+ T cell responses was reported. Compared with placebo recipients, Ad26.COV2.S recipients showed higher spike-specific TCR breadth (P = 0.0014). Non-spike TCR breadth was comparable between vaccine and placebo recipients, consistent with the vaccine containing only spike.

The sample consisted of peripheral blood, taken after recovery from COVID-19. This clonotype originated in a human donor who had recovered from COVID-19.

The DNA is TGTGCCAGCAGCTTAGACGAAACCACTGAAGCTTTCTTT. Its product reads: CASSLDETTEAFF. The chain links TRBV7-9 with TRBJ1-1, with no confident D gene call. According to the germline V gene (reference sequence), CDR1 reads SEHNR and CDR2 reads FQNEAQ. V and J lose 1 base and 4 bases, and a span of 7 bases separates them. Including the terminal cysteine and phenylalanine, the CDR3 comprises 13 residues. The entry retains the CDR3 DNA only, 39 bases that are in frame from base 1. Full variable domain (CDR3 extended with the reference TRBV7-9 and TRBJ1-1 proteins): DTGVSQNPRHKITKRGQNVTFRCDPISEHNRLYWYRQTLGQGPEFLTYFQNEAQLEKSRLLSDRFSAERPKGSFSTLEIQRTEQGDSAMYLCASSLDETTEAFFGQGTRLTVV.